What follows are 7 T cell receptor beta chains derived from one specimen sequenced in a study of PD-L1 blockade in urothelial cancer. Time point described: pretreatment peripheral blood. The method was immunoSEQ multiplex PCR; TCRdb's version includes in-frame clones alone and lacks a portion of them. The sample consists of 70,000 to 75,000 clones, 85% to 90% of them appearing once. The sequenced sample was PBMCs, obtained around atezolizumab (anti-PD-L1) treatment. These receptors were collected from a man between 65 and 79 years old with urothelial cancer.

CDR3 DNA: TGTGCCAGCCGCAAGGGGGTAGCGTCCAATGAGCAGTTCTTC. As protein: CASRKGVASNEQFF. The rearrangement links TRBV6-5 to TRBJ2-1, with D tentatively TRBD1 (6 bases). CDR3 length: 14 residues. V lost 8 bases to trimming and J lost 6 bases, with 17 bases between them. From germline, CDR1 is MNHEY and CDR2 SVGAGI.

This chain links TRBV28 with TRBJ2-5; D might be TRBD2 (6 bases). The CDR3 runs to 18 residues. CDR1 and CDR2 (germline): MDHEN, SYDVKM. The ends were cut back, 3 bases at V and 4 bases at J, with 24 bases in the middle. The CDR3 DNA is TGTGCCAGCAGTTTCTTTGGTAGGGGAGGCCCTAAGGGAGAGACCCAGTACTTC. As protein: CASSFFGRGGPKGETQYF.

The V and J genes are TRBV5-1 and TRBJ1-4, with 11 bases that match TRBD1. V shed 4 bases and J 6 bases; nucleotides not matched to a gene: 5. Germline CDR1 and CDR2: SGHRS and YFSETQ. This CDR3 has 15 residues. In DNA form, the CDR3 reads TGCGCCAGCAGCCCCTGGGACAGGGGGGATGAAAAACTGTTTTTT. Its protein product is CASSPWDRGDEKLFF.

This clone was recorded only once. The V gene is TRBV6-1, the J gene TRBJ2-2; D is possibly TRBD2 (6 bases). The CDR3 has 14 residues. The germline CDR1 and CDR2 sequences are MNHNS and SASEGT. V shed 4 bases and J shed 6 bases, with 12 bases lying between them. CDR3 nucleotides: TGTGCCAGCAGTGTAGTGGGGGAGGCCGGGGAGCTGTTTTTT. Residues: CASSVVGEAGELFF.

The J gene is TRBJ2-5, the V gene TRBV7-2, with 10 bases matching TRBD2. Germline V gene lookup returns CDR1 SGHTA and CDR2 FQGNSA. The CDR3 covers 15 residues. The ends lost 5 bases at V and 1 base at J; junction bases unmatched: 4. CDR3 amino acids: CASSPRTSGQETQYF. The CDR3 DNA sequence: TGTGCCAGCAGCCCCAGGACTAGCGGCCAAGAGACCCAGTACTTC.

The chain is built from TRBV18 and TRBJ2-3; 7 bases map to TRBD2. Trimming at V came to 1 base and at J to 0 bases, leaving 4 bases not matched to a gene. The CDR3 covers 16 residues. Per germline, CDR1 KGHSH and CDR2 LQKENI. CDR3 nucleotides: TGTGCCAGCTCACCACTGCCTAGCGGTAGCACAGATACGCAGTATTTT. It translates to CASSPLPSGSTDTQYF. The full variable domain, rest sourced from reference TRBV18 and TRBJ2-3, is NAGVMQNPRHLVRRRGQEARLRCSPMKGHSHVYWYRQLPEEGLKFMVYLQKENIIDESGMPKERFSAEFPKEGPSILRIQQVVRGDSAAYFCASSPLPSGSTDTQYFGPGTRLTVL.

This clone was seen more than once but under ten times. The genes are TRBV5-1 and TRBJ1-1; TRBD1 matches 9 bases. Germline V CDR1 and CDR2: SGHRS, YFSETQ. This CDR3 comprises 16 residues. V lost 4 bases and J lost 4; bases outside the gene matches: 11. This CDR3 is CASSPGTGRGSTEAFF. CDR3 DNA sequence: TGCGCCAGCAGCCCCGGGACAGGGCGAGGGAGCACTGAAGCTTTCTTT.